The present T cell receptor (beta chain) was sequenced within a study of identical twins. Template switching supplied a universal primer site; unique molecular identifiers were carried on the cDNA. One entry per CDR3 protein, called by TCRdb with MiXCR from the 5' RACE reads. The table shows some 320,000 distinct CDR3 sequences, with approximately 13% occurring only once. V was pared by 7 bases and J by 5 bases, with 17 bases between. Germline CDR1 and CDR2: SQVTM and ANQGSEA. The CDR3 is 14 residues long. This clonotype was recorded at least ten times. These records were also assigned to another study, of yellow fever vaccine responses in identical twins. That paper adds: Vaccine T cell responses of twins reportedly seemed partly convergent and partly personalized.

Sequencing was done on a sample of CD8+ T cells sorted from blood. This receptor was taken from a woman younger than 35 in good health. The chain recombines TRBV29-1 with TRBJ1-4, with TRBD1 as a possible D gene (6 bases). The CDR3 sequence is CSAEGGGNNEKLFF. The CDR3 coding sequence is TGCAGCGCCGAGGGGGGAGGGAACAATGAAAAACTGTTTTTT.